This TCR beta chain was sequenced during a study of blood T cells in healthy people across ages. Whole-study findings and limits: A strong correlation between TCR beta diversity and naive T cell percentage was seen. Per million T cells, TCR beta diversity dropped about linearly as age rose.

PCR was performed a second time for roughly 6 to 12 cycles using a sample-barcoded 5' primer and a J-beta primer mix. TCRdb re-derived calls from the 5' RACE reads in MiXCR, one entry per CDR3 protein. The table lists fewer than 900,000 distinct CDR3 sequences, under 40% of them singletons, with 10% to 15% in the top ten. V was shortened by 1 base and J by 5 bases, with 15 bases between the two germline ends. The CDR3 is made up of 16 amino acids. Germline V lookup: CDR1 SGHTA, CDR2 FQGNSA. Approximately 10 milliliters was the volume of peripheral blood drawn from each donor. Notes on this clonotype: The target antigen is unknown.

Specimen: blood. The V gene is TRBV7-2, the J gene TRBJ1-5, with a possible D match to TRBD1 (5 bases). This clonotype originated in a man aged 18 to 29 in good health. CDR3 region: CASSLDGRVRDQPQHF. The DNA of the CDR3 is TGTGCCAGCAGCTTAGACGGCAGGGTAAGGGATCAGCCCCAGCATTTT.